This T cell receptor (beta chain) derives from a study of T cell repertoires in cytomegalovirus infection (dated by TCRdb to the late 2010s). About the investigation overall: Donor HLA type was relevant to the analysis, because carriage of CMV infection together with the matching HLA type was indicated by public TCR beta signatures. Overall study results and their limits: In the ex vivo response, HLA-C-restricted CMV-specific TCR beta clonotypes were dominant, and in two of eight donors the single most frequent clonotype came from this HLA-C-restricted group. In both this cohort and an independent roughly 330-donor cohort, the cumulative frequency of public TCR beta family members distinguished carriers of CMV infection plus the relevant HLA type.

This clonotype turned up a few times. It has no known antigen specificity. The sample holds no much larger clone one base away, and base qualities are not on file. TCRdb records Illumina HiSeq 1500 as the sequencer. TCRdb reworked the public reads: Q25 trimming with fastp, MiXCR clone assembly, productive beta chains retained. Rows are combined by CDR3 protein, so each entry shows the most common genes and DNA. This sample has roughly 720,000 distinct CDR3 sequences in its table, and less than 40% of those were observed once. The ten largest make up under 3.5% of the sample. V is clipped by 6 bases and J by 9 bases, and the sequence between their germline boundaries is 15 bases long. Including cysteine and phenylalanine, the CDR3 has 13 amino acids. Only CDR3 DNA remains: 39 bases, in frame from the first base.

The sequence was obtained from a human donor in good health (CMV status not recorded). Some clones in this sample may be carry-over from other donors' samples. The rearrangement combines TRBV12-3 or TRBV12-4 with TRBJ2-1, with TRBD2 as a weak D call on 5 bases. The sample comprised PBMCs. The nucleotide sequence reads TGTGCCAGCAGGGTGGGAGTCGCGGGTGAGCAGTTCTTC. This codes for CASRVGVAGEQFF.